These 30 T cell receptor beta chains share one sample of origin, sequenced in a study of response to subunit inactivated influenza vaccine. TCRdb used MiXCR to reprocess the RT-PCR reads, holding one entry per CDR3 protein. This sample carries approximately 700,000 distinct CDR3 sequences, more than 11% of them seen once, and the ten largest clones take approximately 7%. The source was PBMCs from blood, collected 14 to 15 days before vaccination. The receptors come from a man aged 45-65 years who received an inactivated influenza vaccine.

Many counts were recorded for this clonotype. The chain links TRBV4-1 to TRBJ1-1; no definite D call. The CDR3 spans 16 residues. The V gene's germline CDR1 is MGHRA and CDR2 YSYEKL. The ends were cut back, 0 bases at V and 5 bases at J, with 16 bases in the middle. CDR3 in amino acids: CASSQDISAVGTEAFF. The CDR3 DNA sequence: TGCGCCAGCAGCCAAGATATATCGGCAGTAGGGACTGAAGCTTTCTTT.

This clonotype was observed a few times. The chain links TRBV20-1 to TRBJ2-7; D is unclear. Trimming stripped 5 bases from V and 3 bases from J, with 8 bases between. CDR1 DFQATT and CDR2 SNEGSKA come from the germline V gene (reference sequence). This CDR3 contains 11 residues. The CDR3 DNA reads TGCAGTGCTTCCCAAAACTACGAGCAGTACTTC. This encodes CSASQNYEQYF.

This clonotype was detected only a few times. This chain links TRBV24-1 with TRBJ1-2; 7 bases match TRBD1. Germline lookup yields CDR1 KGHDR and CDR2 SFDVKD. The CDR3 runs 13 residues. V was clipped by 5 bases and J by 4 bases; unmatched bases: 3. CDR3 in DNA: TGTGCCACCAGTGGACAGGGCGGCTATGGCTACACCTTC. It is translated as CATSGQGGYGYTF.

This clonotype was recorded a few times. Since no conserved phenylalanine or tryptophan closes the CDR3, a read error is the likely cause. The limits of the CDR3 on the DNA are not certain, so only TCRdb's listed CDR3 is given. The rearrangement links TRBV6-1 to TRBJ2-7; the tabulated D call, TRBD1, remains unverified against the DNA. The germline V gene encodes CDR1 MNHNS and CDR2 SASEGT. From its first to its last residue, the CDR3 has 15 amino acids. This CDR3 reads CASSPHRDPLSSGVD.

This clonotype was seen many times. V and J are TRBV10-3 and TRBJ2-3; perhaps D is TRBD1 or TRBD2 (5 bases each). The germline V gene has CDR1 ENHRY and CDR2 SYGVKD. The CDR3 totals 15 residues. V dropped 3 bases and J dropped 0 bases, with 10 bases sitting between them. CDR3 sequence reads: CAISDGTISTDTQYF. CDR3 nucleotide sequence: TGTGCCATCAGTGACGGGACGATTAGCACAGATACGCAGTATTTT.

This rearrangement joins TRBV6-6 to TRBJ2-3; 8 positions match TRBD1. J gave up 6 bases and V 8 bases, and 7 bases lay outside the gene matches. CDR3 length: 13 residues. Germline loops: CDR1 MNHNY, CDR2 SVGAGI (reference sequence). The CDR3 region is CASFRAGGDTQYF. The CDR3, as DNA: TGTGCCAGCTTTCGCGCAGGGGGCGATACGCAGTATTTT.

V usage is TRBV29-1 and J usage is TRBJ2-3, with no clear D. Germline loops: CDR1 SQVTM, CDR2 ANQGSEA. V gave up 1 base and J gave up 2 bases, with 4 bases separating them. The CDR3 spans 12 residues. The CDR3 spells CSVEGNTDTQYF. In nucleotides, the CDR3 is TGCAGCGTTGAAGGCAACACAGATACGCAGTATTTT.

This clonotype showed up many times. The chain uses TRBV5-1 and TRBJ2-3; D possibly matches TRBD1 or TRBD2 (5 bases each). V dropped 1 base and J dropped 2 bases, with 8 bases sitting between them. The CDR3 contains 14 residues. Germline V CDR1 and CDR2: SGHRS, YFSETQ. The CDR3 DNA reads as TGCGCCAGCAGCTTGACGGGGCCCACAGATACGCAGTATTTT. This sequence encodes CASSLTGPTDTQYF. Based on the CDR3 plus reference TRBV5-1 and TRBJ2-3, the full variable domain is KAGVTQTPRYLIKTRGQQVTLSCSPISGHRSVSWYQQTPGQGLQFLFEYFSETQRNKGNFPGRFSGRQFSNSRSEMNVSTLELGDSALYLCASSLTGPTDTQYFGPGTRLTVL.

This clonotype was observed a few times. V and J are TRBV7-9 and TRBJ2-2, with 9 bases matching TRBD2. CDR1 is SEHNR and CDR2 is FQNEAQ in the germline V gene (reference sequence). The junction had 10 bases not matched to a gene; V was cut back by 5 bases and J by 6 bases. The length of the CDR3 is 16 residues. The CDR3 protein is CASSVQAGGNPGELFF. The CDR3 nucleotides are TGTGCCAGCAGCGTCCAAGCGGGAGGTAACCCCGGGGAGCTGTTTTTT.

The V and J genes are TRBV12-3 or TRBV12-4 and TRBJ2-2; 7 bases match TRBD1. The J segment lost 2 bases and the V segment lost 7 bases, leaving 7 bases of the junction unmatched. The CDR3 runs to 15 residues. The CDR3 protein is CASTPDRANTGELFF. The CDR3 DNA reads TGTGCCAGCACGCCAGACAGGGCTAACACCGGGGAGCTGTTTTTT.

The J gene is TRBJ2-3, the V gene TRBV4-3; no reliable D call. Germline V gene data show CDR1 as LGHNA and CDR2 as YSLEER. Trimming took off 2 bases at V and 0 bases at J, with 12 bases between the two ends. The length of the CDR3 is 16 residues. The CDR3 DNA follows: TGCGCCAGCAGCCAATTTTATGACCTTAGCACAGATACGCAGTATTTT. Translation gives CASSQFYDLSTDTQYF.

This sequence joins TRBV9 and TRBJ2-3; D might be TRBD1 or TRBD2, each matching 5 bases. Trimming removed 7 bases from V and 0 bases from J, with 15 bases in between. The CDR3 runs 15 residues. CDR1 is SGDLS and CDR2 is YYNGEE in the germline V gene. The CDR3 reads CASGTGFASTDTQYF. CDR3 DNA: TGTGCCAGCGGGACGGGGTTTGCTAGCACAGATACGCAGTATTTT.

This clonotype was seen a handful of times. The chain links TRBV6-5 to TRBJ2-3; D might be TRBD2 (6 bases). The CDR3 is 16 amino acids. CDR1 and CDR2 from the germline V gene are MNHEY and SVGAGI. Trimming left V 1 base short and J 4 bases short, with 15 bases between. CDR3 sequence reads: CASSYYPGALSDTQYF. CDR3 nucleotide sequence: TGTGCCAGCAGTTACTACCCGGGAGCTCTCTCAGATACGCAGTATTTT.

The chain couples TRBV5-1 to TRBJ2-7; 11 bases agree with TRBD1. V lost 3 bases, J lost 6 bases, and 8 bases stayed unmatched. The CDR3 totals 15 residues. Germline-derived CDR1 and CDR2 are SGHRS and YFSETQ. In DNA, the CDR3 is TGCGCCAGCAGCTCCGGAGGGACAGGGGGTCGCGAGCAGTACTTC. Residues: CASSSGGTGGREQYF.

This chain uses TRBV27 with TRBJ1-5; 7 bases fit TRBD1. Germline-derived CDR1 and CDR2 are MNHEY and SMNVEV (reference sequence). The CDR3 sequence is 14 residues long. J gave up 0 bases and V 7 bases, and 3 bases lay outside the gene matches. The CDR3: CASKGQYSNQPQHF. The CDR3 DNA is TGTGCCAGCAAGGGACAGTATAGCAATCAGCCCCAGCATTTT.

J is TRBJ2-5 and V is TRBV7-2, with TRBD1 as a possible D gene (5 bases). V was trimmed by 4 bases and J by 2 bases, leaving 8 bases between them. The CDR3 is 13 amino acids. The V gene's germline CDR1 is SGHTA and CDR2 FQGNSA. This CDR3 is CASSWRQQETQYF. The CDR3 nucleotides read TGTGCCAGCAGCTGGAGACAGCAAGAGACCCAGTACTTC.

This chain connects TRBV29-1 to TRBJ2-3; TRBD1 matches at 7 bases. V shed 0 bases and J 3 bases; nucleotides not matched to a gene: 3. Germline loops: CDR1 SQVTM, CDR2 ANQGSEA. This CDR3 spans 14 amino acids. The CDR3 reads CSVEESGGTDTQYF. The CDR3 DNA follows: TGCAGCGTTGAAGAGTCAGGGGGTACAGATACGCAGTATTTT.

This clonotype has a handful of counts. The gene calls are TRBV11-2 and TRBJ2-3; 12 nucleotides match TRBD2. V dropped 3 bases and J dropped 1; count of bases not matched to a gene: 14. The length of the CDR3 is 20 residues. Germline values: CDR1 SGHAT, CDR2 FQNNGV. The CDR3 loop reads CASSFLAHLAGGPGTDTQYF. CDR3 bases: TGTGCCAGCAGCTTCCTCGCCCACCTAGCGGGGGGGCCCGGCACAGATACGCAGTATTTT.

This clonotype was detected a few times. V is TRBV29-1 and J is TRBJ2-3, with D possibly matching TRBD1 (5 bases). The CDR3 extends over 12 amino acids. Germline V gene data show CDR1 as SQVTM and CDR2 as ANQGSEA. V lost 6 bases to trimming and J lost 6 bases, with 13 bases between them. CDR3 amino acids: CSVDTFQDTQYF. The CDR3 DNA is TGCAGCGTGGACACCTTTCAGGATACGCAGTATTTT.

This clonotype was found a few times. The CDR3 nucleotides are TGTGCCAGCAGCCCAAGCAGATTTGGGAATGAGCAGTTCTTC. Residues: CASSPSRFGNEQFF. The V gene is TRBV25-1, the J gene TRBJ2-1, with no clear D. This CDR3 has 14 residues. CDR1 and CDR2 (germline): MGHDK, SYGVNS. V gave up 6 bases and J gave up 7 bases, with 16 bases separating them.

This clonotype was seen a handful of times. V gene TRBV29-1 combines with J gene TRBJ2-1; D possibly corresponds to TRBD2 (5 bases). From germline, CDR1 is SQVTM and CDR2 ANQGSEA. The V and J ends lost 0 bases and 0 bases respectively, with 9 bases between them. This CDR3 contains 15 residues. The CDR3 DNA sequence: TGCAGCGTTGAAGAGCGGGCCAGCTCCTACAATGAGCAGTTCTTC. It specifies CSVEERASSYNEQFF.

This clonotype was seen only a few times. The chain combines TRBV6-1 with TRBJ2-3, with D possibly matching TRBD2 (5 bases). V lost 6 bases and J lost 1, with 17 bases in between. Per the germline V gene, CDR1 is MNHNS and CDR2 is SASEGT. This CDR3 has 16 residues. The CDR3 is CASRTRRVLGTDTQYF. The CDR3 DNA reads as TGTGCCAGCAGGACCCGGCGGGTGTTGGGCACAGATACGCAGTATTTT.

This clonotype has more than one count but fewer than ten. A read error may produce the germline difference seen at one junction end. The CDR3 protein is CASREARAGGPDTQYF. The CDR3 DNA is TGTGCCAGCAGGGAAGCAAGAGCGGGAGGGCCAGATACGCAGTATTTT. The chain combines TRBV6-1 with TRBJ2-3; 10 nucleotides align to TRBD2. Germline values: CDR1 MNHNS, CDR2 SASEGT. CDR3 length: 16 residues.

A few counts support this clonotype. This chain's CDR3 is CASGAADTQYF. The CDR3 DNA reads TGCGCCAGCGGAGCGGCAGATACGCAGTATTTT. This chain uses TRBV5-1 with TRBJ2-3; tentative D call: TRBD2 (5 bases). The CDR3 sequence is 11 residues long. V was trimmed by 7 bases and J by 4 bases, leaving 7 bases between them. Germline CDR1 SGHRS, CDR2 YFSETQ.

This clonotype was seen more than once but under ten times. The chain carries TRBV9 and TRBJ1-1; D may be TRBD1 (6 bases). This CDR3 comprises 14 residues. Germline V lookup: CDR1 SGDLS, CDR2 YYNGEE. With 4 bases removed from V and 3 bases from J, the gap between germline ends came to 13 bases. The CDR3, as DNA: TGTGCCAGCAGCCCCCCCAGGGGCTACACTGAAGCTTTCTTT. Translating it yields CASSPPRGYTEAFF.

This clonotype occurred a few times. This chain joins TRBV6-5 and TRBJ1-5; D is uncertain. This CDR3 has 15 amino acids. Germline lookup yields CDR1 MNHEY and CDR2 SVGAGI. Trimming stripped 6 bases from V and 6 bases from J, with 18 bases between. The CDR3 DNA reads TGTGCCAGCAGGATACTCGGCGCAGCGTCTCAGCCCCAGCATTTT. Translating it yields CASRILGAASQPQHF.

There are many counts of this clonotype. The chain links TRBV6-5 to TRBJ2-5; possibly TRBD1 or TRBD2 for D (6 bases each). Trimming cost V 2 bases and J 5 bases, with 12 bases left between them. Germline V CDR1 and CDR2: MNHEY, SVGAGI. CDR3 size: 14 residues. The CDR3 DNA reads TGTGCCAGCAGTTACGGAACAGGGAGGGAGACCCAGTACTTC. This gives the protein CASSYGTGRETQYF.

This clonotype was observed a handful of times. This sequence joins TRBV20-1 and TRBJ2-5; 10 nucleotides match TRBD2. Germline V lookup: CDR1 DFQATT, CDR2 SNEGSKA (reference sequence). This CDR3 is built from 15 residues. V shed 3 bases, J shed 5 bases, and the junction held 9 bases outside the gene matches. In DNA form, the CDR3 reads TGCAGTGCTAGGTCCGGGACTAGCGATCGGGAGACCCAGTACTTC. Translating it yields CSARSGTSDRETQYF.

This rearrangement joins TRBV7-2 to TRBJ2-5; 9 bases map to TRBD1. CDR1 is SGHTA and CDR2 is FQGNSA in the germline V gene. With 2 bases clipped from V and 3 bases from J, the junction kept 4 bases outside the gene matches. This CDR3 has 15 amino acids. As DNA, the CDR3 is TGTGCCAGCAGCTTAATCACAGGGGGCGAAGAGACCCAGTACTTC. It specifies CASSLITGGEETQYF.

CDR3 sequence: CAWRSQRGTQYF. Here the CDR3 DNA reads TGTGCCTGGAGGTCGCAAAGGGGGACCCAGTACTTC. The chain links TRBV30 to TRBJ2-5; D possibly corresponds to TRBD1 (5 bases). Germline V lookup: CDR1 GTSNPN, CDR2 SVGIG (reference sequence). Trimming stripped 3 bases from V and 7 bases from J, with 12 bases between. The CDR3 covers 12 residues.